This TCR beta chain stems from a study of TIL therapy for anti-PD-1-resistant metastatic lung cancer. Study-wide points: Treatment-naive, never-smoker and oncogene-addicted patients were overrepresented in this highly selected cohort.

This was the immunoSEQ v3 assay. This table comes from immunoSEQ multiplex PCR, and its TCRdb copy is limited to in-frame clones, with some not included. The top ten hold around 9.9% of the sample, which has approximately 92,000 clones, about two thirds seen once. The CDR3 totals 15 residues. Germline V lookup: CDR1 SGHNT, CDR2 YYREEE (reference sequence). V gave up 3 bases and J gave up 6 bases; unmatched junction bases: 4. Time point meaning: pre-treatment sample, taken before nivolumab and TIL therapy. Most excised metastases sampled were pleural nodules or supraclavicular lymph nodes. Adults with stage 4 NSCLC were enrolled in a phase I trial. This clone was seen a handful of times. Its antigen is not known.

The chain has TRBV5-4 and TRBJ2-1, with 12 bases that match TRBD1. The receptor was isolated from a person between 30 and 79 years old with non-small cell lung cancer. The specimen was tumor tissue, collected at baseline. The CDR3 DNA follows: TGTGCCAGCAGCTCTCGGGACAGGGGGCTCAATGAGCAGTTCTTC. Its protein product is CASSSRDRGLNEQFF.